This T cell receptor (beta chain) is drawn from a study of long-term antiretroviral therapy in people with HIV. The run of the v3.0 immunoSEQ assay was at survey level. Assay used: immunoSEQ multiplex PCR; TCRdb lists only in-frame clones, some missing. This table has almost 30,000 clones, about 93% appearing once. Per germline, CDR1 MNHEY and CDR2 SMNVEV (reference sequence). Trimming cost V 8 bases and J 3 bases, with 16 bases left between them. The CDR3 is 14 residues long. The receptor's source is a woman aged 40-49 years with HIV. The V and J genes are TRBV27 and TRBJ2-5; possible D gene TRBD1, 5 bases. This specimen was unsorted PBMCs, taken about 6.5 years after starting antiretroviral therapy. CDR3: CASRVTWGEETQYF. The CDR3 DNA is TGTGCCAGCCGGGTCACGTGGGGCGAAGAGACCCAGTACTTC.